Each of the 23 T cell receptor beta chains below was sequenced from the same sample in a study of T cell responses to AZD1222 COVID-19 vaccine. Method: immunoSEQ multiplex PCR; TCRdb's copy keeps in-frame clones and lacks some. This table has more than 120,000 clones, around 90% appearing once. Sequenced here: peripheral blood, sampled 28 days after the second AZD1222 dose. The receptors come from an adult who received the AZD1222 COVID-19 vaccine.

V is TRBV2 and J is TRBJ2-2; TRBD1 or TRBD2 may be the D gene (6 bases each). V was pared by 3 bases and J by 5 bases, with 19 bases between. The CDR3 is 17 residues long. The germline gives CDR1 SNHLY, CDR2 FYNNEI. CDR3 amino acids: CASSDDGQGRSTGELFF. CDR3 in DNA: TGTGCCAGCAGTGATGACGGTCAGGGGAGGTCAACCGGGGAGCTGTTTTTT.

The V and J genes are TRBV3-1 (or the pseudogene TRBV3-2) and TRBJ1-1; maybe TRBD1 (5 bases). The CDR3 is 15 amino acids. The germline V gene has CDR1 LGHDT and CDR2 YNNKEL (reference sequence). Trimming took off 4 bases at V and 0 bases at J, with 12 bases between the two ends. The CDR3 is CASSPLGGMNTEAFF. In DNA, the CDR3 is TGTGCCAGCAGCCCTTTGGGGGGAATGAACACTGAAGCTTTCTTT.

This clone was seen just once. This chain joins TRBV4-1 and TRBJ1-1; D not certain. The V end was cut by 0 bases, the J end by 7 bases, with 12 bases between. CDR1 is MGHRA and CDR2 is YSYEKL in the germline V gene. There are 14 residues in the CDR3. DNA for the CDR3: TGCGCCAGCAGCCAAGATCGGGGTATGGGTGAAGCTTTCTTT. Amino acid sequence: CASSQDRGMGEAFF.

The V and J genes are TRBV28 and TRBJ1-3, with D hard to call. V lost 3 bases, J lost 1 base, and 7 bases lay in between. Per germline, CDR1 MDHEN and CDR2 SYDVKM. The CDR3 contains 14 residues. CDR3 residues: CASSFSISGNTIYF. Here the CDR3 DNA reads TGTGCCAGCAGTTTTAGCATTTCTGGAAACACCATATATTTT.

This chain uses TRBV11-1 with TRBJ1-1, with D unresolved. V was pared by 5 bases and J by 2 bases, with 9 bases between. The CDR3 totals 13 residues. The germline V gene encodes CDR1 SGHAT and CDR2 FQDESV (reference sequence). The CDR3 DNA reads TGTGCCAGCAGCCAACAGCGAAACACTGAAGCTTTCTTT. Its translation is CASSQQRNTEAFF. Full variable domain (missing parts from reference TRBV11-1 and TRBJ1-1): EAEVAQSPRYKITEKSQAVAFWCDPISGHATLYWYRQILGQGPELLVQFQDESVVDDSQLPKDRFSAERLKGVDSTLKIQPAELGDSAMYLCASSQQRNTEAFFGQGTRLTVV.

The chain recombines TRBV28 with TRBJ2-7; D gene uncertain. Germline lookup yields CDR1 MDHEN and CDR2 SYDVKM. Between the trimmed V and J ends, which lost 2 bases and 6 bases, there was a span of 11 bases. The CDR3 is 13 amino acids. The DNA of the CDR3 is TGTGCCAGCAGTTTAGGAGCATTTCCCGAGCAGTACTTC. This translates into CASSLGAFPEQYF.

This clone occurred a few times. The chain combines TRBV30 with TRBJ2-2; 7 positions agree with TRBD1. Germline assignment: CDR1 GTSNPN and CDR2 SVGIG (reference sequence). CDR3 size: 13 residues. V gave up 8 bases and J gave up 5 bases; unmatched junction bases: 8. This CDR3 is CAQKGARTGELFF. DNA for the CDR3: TGTGCCCAAAAGGGGGCTCGAACCGGGGAGCTGTTTTTT.

The chain is built from TRBV3-1 (or the pseudogene TRBV3-2) and TRBJ1-1; D remains unclear. The CDR3 contains 15 residues. Germline values: CDR1 LGHDT, CDR2 YNNKEL (reference sequence). V was clipped by 1 base and J by 1 base, with 10 bases between them. CDR3 nucleotide sequence: TGTGCCAGCAGCCAAGGGGCCTCGACGAACACTGAAGCTTTCTTT. Its translation: CASSQGASTNTEAFF.

The genes are TRBV10-3 and TRBJ2-3; D is possibly TRBD1 or TRBD2 (5 bases each). V lost 2 bases, J lost 1 base, and 13 bases lay in between. Germline V gene sequence: CDR1 ENHRY, CDR2 SYGVKD. The CDR3 contains 16 residues. CDR3 sequence reads: CAISERPGPRTDTQYF. In DNA, the CDR3 is TGTGCCATCAGTGAGAGACCGGGACCCCGCACAGATACGCAGTATTTT.

The chain joins TRBV5-1 to TRBJ2-7; 9 bases match TRBD1. Germline loops: CDR1 SGHRS, CDR2 YFSETQ. The CDR3 sequence is 14 residues long. With 3 bases clipped from V and 1 base from J, the junction kept 2 bases outside the gene matches. In DNA, the CDR3 is TGCGCCAGCAGCTGGGACAGGGCTTCCTACGAGCAGTACTTC. It specifies CASSWDRASYEQYF.

The chain uses TRBV11-3 and TRBJ2-6; 8 bases are a match to TRBD1. Trimming cost V 5 bases and J 2 bases; bases outside gene matches: 11. CDR1 is SGHNT and CDR2 is YENEEA in the germline V gene. The CDR3 length is 18 residues. CDR3 loop: CASSLLDREEAGANVLTF. The CDR3 bases are TGTGCCAGCAGCCTATTGGACAGGGAGGAGGCTGGGGCCAACGTCCTGACTTTC.

The chain recombines TRBV5-1 with TRBJ1-1, with D possibly being TRBD1 (6 bases). Germline assignment: CDR1 SGHRS and CDR2 YFSETQ. The length of the CDR3 is 17 residues. The V and J ends lost 0 bases and 6 bases respectively, with 21 bases between them. The CDR3 spells CASSLANYGQSVSEAFF. Here the CDR3 DNA reads TGCGCCAGCAGCTTGGCCAATTACGGACAGAGTGTCTCTGAAGCTTTCTTT.

The rearrangement links TRBV19 to TRBJ2-1, with D perhaps being TRBD1 or TRBD2 (6 bases each). V was cut by 3 bases and J by 5 bases, with 17 bases left in between. CDR1 and CDR2 (germline): LNHDA, SQIVND (reference sequence). The CDR3 consists of 16 residues. CDR3 bases: TGTGCCAGTAGTATGACCGCTCGGGGGCGAGACAATGAGCAGTTCTTC. Translating gives CASSMTARGRDNEQFF.

The chain couples TRBV19 to TRBJ1-3; TRBD1 might be the D (6 bases). The V gene lost 5 bases and the J gene lost 4 bases, with 12 bases spanning the gap. Germline V lookup: CDR1 LNHDA, CDR2 SQIVND (reference sequence). CDR3 size: 14 residues. CDR3 loop: CASSLGASGNTIYF. For the CDR3, the DNA is TGTGCCAGTAGTCTGGGGGCTTCGGGAAACACCATATATTTT.

This chain connects TRBV28 to TRBJ2-2; D might be TRBD1 or TRBD2, each matching 7 bases. Germline V gives CDR1 MDHEN, CDR2 SYDVKM. This CDR3 has 15 residues. V was shortened by 8 bases and J by 5 bases, with 18 bases between the two germline ends. CDR3 in DNA: TGTGCCAGCGCCAGGGGGGGAGTTGGGACCGGGGAGCTGTTTTTT. Its protein product is CASARGGVGTGELFF.

This chain connects TRBV29-1 to TRBJ1-5; 9 bases match TRBD1. V lost 8 bases to trimming and J lost 4 bases; unmatched junction nucleotides: 9. CDR1 is SQVTM, CDR2 ANQGSEA, per germline. The CDR3 contains 14 residues. The CDR3 region is CSILTGQGNQPQHF. CDR3 DNA: TGCAGCATCTTGACAGGACAGGGGAATCAGCCCCAGCATTTT.

This clone was observed a few times. The chain uses TRBV6-5 and TRBJ1-1; D remains unclear. Germline V gene data show CDR1 as MNHEY and CDR2 as SVGAGI. Trimming removed 7 bases at V and 5 bases at J, with 11 bases between. This CDR3 has 12 residues. DNA of the CDR3: TGTGCCAGCACGGATGGACGAACTGAAGCTTTCTTT. This translates into CASTDGRTEAFF.

Only a few counts were recorded for this clone. The chain joins TRBV9 to TRBJ2-1, with D possibly being TRBD2 (5 bases). The CDR3 totals 13 residues. Germline values: CDR1 SGDLS, CDR2 YYNGEE. The V gene lost 4 bases and the J gene lost 9 bases, with 14 bases spanning the gap. The CDR3 coding sequence is TGTGCCAGCAGCTTCGACCTAGCCAGTGAGCAGTTCTTC. Translating gives CASSFDLASEQFF.

This chain links TRBV7-2 with TRBJ2-7; D is possibly TRBD1 (6 bases). This CDR3 has 12 amino acids. Looked up from germline, CDR1 is SGHTA and CDR2 is FQGNSA. V was shortened by 5 bases and J by 7 bases, with 12 bases between the two germline ends. CDR3 DNA sequence: TGTGCCAGCAGCGAAACAGGGTATGAGCAGTACTTC. Its translation is CASSETGYEQYF.

The V gene is TRBV9, the J gene TRBJ2-1; D gene uncertain. The V end was cut by 3 bases, the J end by 4 bases, with 11 bases between. Germline CDR1 is SGDLS and CDR2 is YYNGEE. The CDR3 is 14 amino acids. This CDR3 reads CASSGIAYYNEQFF. CDR3 coding DNA: TGTGCCAGCAGCGGGATAGCATATTACAATGAGCAGTTCTTC.

The chain uses TRBV6-2 or TRBV6-3 and TRBJ2-2, with TRBD2 matching 9 bases. The V gene's germline CDR1 is MNHEY and CDR2 SVGEGT. Trimming removed 7 bases from V and 5 bases from J; junction bases left unmatched: 11. The length of the CDR3 is 16 residues. For the CDR3, the DNA is TGTGCCAGCACCCCATCCAGGACTAGCGCGACCGGGGAGCTGTTTTTT. Its translation is CASTPSRTSATGELFF.

The chain carries TRBV6-5 and TRBJ1-1, with a weak D call TRBD1 (5 bases). Germline values: CDR1 MNHEY, CDR2 SVGAGI. The CDR3 runs to 15 residues. V was clipped by 7 bases and J by 4 bases, with 19 bases between them. This CDR3 is CASTGGKGYSTEAFF. The CDR3 DNA sequence: TGTGCCAGCACGGGGGGAAAGGGGTATAGCACTGAAGCTTTCTTT.

The CDR3 protein is CASSNAGTGEDQPQHF. DNA of the CDR3: TGTGCCAGCAGCAATGCCGGGACAGGGGAAGATCAGCCCCAGCATTTT. The rearrangement joins TRBV27 to TRBJ1-5; 10 bases are shared with TRBD1. The V gene's germline CDR1 is MNHEY and CDR2 SMNVEV (reference sequence). V shed 6 bases, J shed 5 bases, and the junction held 10 bases outside the gene matches. This CDR3 has 16 amino acids.